Given below is one T cell receptor (beta chain) in context. Assay: immunoSEQ multiplex PCR; the TCRdb copy retains only in-frame clones and omits some. The data show over 450,000 clones, approximately 78% seen once. The data derive from a study of shared T cell receptors in the human thymus. The sample also formed part of further work on human thymus T cells. That study adds: Donors were healthy Finnish infants having corrective surgery for congenital heart defects. Resected material from corrective heart surgery provided the thymus tissue analysed. Usage of V and J genes appeared biased in thymic and blood repertoires.

The receptor was isolated from a boy in the first two years of life with a congenital heart defect. Source material: thymocytes.

DNA for the CDR3: TGTGCCAGCTCACCAGGGAGCGGTATGGCAGATACGCAGTATTTT. It translates to CASSPGSGMADTQYF. The chain employs TRBV18 and TRBJ2-3, with D possibly being TRBD2 (5 bases). The CDR3 has 15 residues. Trimming pared 2 bases from V and 4 bases from J, leaving 13 bases between. The germline V gene has CDR1 KGHSH and CDR2 LQKENI.